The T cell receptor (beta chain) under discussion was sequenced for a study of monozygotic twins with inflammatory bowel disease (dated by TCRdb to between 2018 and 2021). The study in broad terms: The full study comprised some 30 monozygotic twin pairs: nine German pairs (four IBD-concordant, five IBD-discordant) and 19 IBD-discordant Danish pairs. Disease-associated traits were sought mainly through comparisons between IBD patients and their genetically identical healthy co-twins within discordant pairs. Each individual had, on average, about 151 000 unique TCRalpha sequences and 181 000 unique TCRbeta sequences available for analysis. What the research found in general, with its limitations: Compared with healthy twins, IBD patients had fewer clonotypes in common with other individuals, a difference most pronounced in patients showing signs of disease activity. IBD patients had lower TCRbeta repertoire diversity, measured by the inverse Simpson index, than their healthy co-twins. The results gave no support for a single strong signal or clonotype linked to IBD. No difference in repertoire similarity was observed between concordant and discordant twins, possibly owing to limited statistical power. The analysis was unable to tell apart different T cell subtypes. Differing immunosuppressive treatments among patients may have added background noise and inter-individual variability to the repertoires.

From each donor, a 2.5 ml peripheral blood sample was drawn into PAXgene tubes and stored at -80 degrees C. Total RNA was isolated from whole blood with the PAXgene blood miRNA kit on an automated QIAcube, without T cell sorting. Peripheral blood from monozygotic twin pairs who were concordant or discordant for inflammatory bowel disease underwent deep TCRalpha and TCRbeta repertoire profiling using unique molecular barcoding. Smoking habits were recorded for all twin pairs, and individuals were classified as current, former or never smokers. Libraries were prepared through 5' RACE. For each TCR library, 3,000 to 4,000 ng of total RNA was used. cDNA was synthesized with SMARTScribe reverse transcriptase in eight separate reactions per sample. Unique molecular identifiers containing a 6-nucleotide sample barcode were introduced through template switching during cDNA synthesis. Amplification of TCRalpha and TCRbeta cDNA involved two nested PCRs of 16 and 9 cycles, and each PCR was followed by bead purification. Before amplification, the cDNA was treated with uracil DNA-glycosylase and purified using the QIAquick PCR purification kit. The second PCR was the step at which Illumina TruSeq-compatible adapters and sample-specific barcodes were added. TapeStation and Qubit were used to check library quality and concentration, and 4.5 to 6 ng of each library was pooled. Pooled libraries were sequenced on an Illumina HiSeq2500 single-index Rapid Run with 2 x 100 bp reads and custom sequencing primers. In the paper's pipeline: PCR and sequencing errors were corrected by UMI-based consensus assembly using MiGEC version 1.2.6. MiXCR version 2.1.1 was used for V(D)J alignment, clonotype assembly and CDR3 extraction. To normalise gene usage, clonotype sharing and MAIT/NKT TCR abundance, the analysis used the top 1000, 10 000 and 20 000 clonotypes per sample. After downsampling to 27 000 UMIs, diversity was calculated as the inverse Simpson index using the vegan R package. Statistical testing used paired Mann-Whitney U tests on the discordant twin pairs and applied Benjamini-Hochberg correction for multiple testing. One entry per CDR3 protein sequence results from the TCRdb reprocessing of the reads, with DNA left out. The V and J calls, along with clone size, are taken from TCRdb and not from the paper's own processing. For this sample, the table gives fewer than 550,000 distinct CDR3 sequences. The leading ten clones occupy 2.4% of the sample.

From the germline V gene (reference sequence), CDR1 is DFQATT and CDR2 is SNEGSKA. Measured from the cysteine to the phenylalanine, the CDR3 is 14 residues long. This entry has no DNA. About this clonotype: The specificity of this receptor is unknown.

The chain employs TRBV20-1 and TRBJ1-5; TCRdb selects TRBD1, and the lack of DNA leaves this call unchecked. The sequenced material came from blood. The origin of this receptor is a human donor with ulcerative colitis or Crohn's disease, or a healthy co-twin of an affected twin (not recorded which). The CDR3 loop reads CSLTPRGTGQPQHF.